This T cell receptor beta chain was retrieved from a study of CD8+ T cells in alopecia areata. Broader study findings: For patients receiving tofacitinib, scalp clonality and expanded CD8+ clones among the top 100 significantly decreased.

Treatment given: oral pan-JAK inhibitor, 5-10 mg twice daily. Samples from alopecia areata patients were lesional scalp punch biopsies and peripheral blood. Comments on this clone: No antigen is known for it.

Germline CDR1 is SGHVS and CDR2 is FNYEAQ. V lost 2 bases, J lost 2 bases, and 7 bases lay in between. The CDR3 sequence is 13 residues long. The sequencing template was cDNA reverse transcribed from extracted RNA. The assay was immunoSEQ multiplex PCR, and TCRdb's table has in-frame clones only and misses some. This sample has around 97,000 clones, with approximately 84% found just once. The input for sequencing was CD8+ T cells sorted from blood, taken between weeks 30 and 35, from a patient treated with tofacitinib. This receptor was taken from a human donor with alopecia areata. The chain is built from TRBV7-6 and TRBJ2-7, with D hard to call. The CDR3 loop reads CASSLSTTYEQYF. The CDR3 coding sequence is TGTGCCAGCAGCTTATCGACAACCTACGAGCAGTACTTC.